The T cell receptor (beta chain) under discussion was sequenced for a study of technical replicates of blood from a handful of donors. Profiled with immunoSEQ multiplex PCR; TCRdb holds only in-frame clones, not every one. Of over 50,000 clones detected, approximately 97% appear once; the ten largest clones hold approximately 0.18%. Germline CDR1 reads SGHAT; CDR2 reads FQNNGV. Between the trimmed V and J ends, which lost 3 bases and 2 bases, there was a span of 12 bases. The CDR3 has 15 amino acids. The sample comprised T cells isolated from PBMCs. This chain joins TRBV11-2 and TRBJ2-3; maybe TRBD1 (6 bases). The clonotype was recovered from a human donor in good health. The CDR3 nucleotides are TGTGCCAGCAGCTTTGGCGGACAGACCACAGATACGCAGTATTTT. This gives the protein CASSFGGQTTDTQYF.